The T cell receptor beta chain under discussion was sequenced for a study of low-dose radiotherapy and immunotherapy resistance in tumors. Regarding time point: before trial treatment. This clonotype is medium-sized (0.01 to 0.1%). Per germline, CDR1 SGHNT and CDR2 YYREEE (reference sequence). Trimming took off 1 base at V and 0 bases at J, with 8 bases between the two ends. The CDR3 runs to 15 residues. TRAV- and TRBV-specific primers primed first-strand cDNA, covering alpha and beta chains. The authors ran around 22 PCR cycles to amplify TCRs with a constant-region primer and V-primer adapter. In vitro transcription amplified the mRNA that had been isolated. TCRdb reprocessed the reads with MiXCR, giving one entry per CDR3 protein. The sample lists some 39,000 distinct CDR3 sequences; around a third were seen once.

The origin of this receptor is a male donor with gallbladder cancer. The material was PBMCs, obtained before treatment. V gene TRBV5-4 combines with J gene TRBJ2-4, with D perhaps matching TRBD1 or TRBD2 (5 bases each). CDR3 amino acids: CASSLSGTAKNIQYF. The CDR3 coding sequence is TGTGCCAGCAGCTTGTCGGGGACAGCCAAAAACATTCAGTACTTC.